A selection of T cell receptor beta chains follows, all from one sample in a study of cytomegalovirus exposure and HLA in healthy donors. TCRdb's copy holds only in-frame clones and misses some; the assay was immunoSEQ multiplex PCR. The data hold 100,000 to 150,000 clones, with just under 75% observed a single time. The sample was PBMCs. The receptor source for this set is a man aged 35 to 55 in good health and CMV-seropositive. Each CDR3 is given with its conserved first and last residue. A D gene is named only where the DNA matches it firmly. Not all rows give a size; the values are once, few, many and, for expanded clones, a class.

clone size	V gene	J gene	D gene	CDR3 DNA	CDR3 protein
-	TRBV5-6	TRBJ1-5	-	TGTGCCAGCAGCTTGGCCACAGGAGGGACTAGCAATCAGCCCCAGCATTTT	CASSLATGGTSNQPQHF
-	TRBV28	TRBJ2-7	-	TGTGCCAGCAGTTTACTCGCGTGGTCGGTAGCGGTAGATGTCGAGCAGTACTTC	CASSLLAWSVAVDVEQYF
-	TRBV7-9	TRBJ2-3	-	TGTGCCAGCAGCCCCGCGAGGCCGGCAGATACGCAGTATTTT	CASSPARPADTQYF
-	TRBV27	TRBJ2-6	-	TGTGCCACCTCCCGCGAGGCTGGGGCCAACGTCCTGACTTTC	CATSREAGANVLTF
-	TRBV19	TRBJ2-7	TRBD1	TGTGCCAGTAGTTCAACGGACAGGGTCTACGAGCAGTACTTC	CASSSTDRVYEQYF
-	TRBV4-2	TRBJ2-1	TRBD2	TGTGCCAGCAGCCAGGACGGACTAGCGGGGGGTAGCTCCTACAATGAGCAGTTCTTC	CASSQDGLAGGSSYNEQFF
-	TRBV18	TRBJ2-3	-	TGTGCCAGCTCACCTTCACTAGTGAACACAGATACGCAGTATTTT	CASSPSLVNTDTQYF
-	TRBV5-5	TRBJ2-5	-	TGTGCCAGCAGCTTGGCTCGCGTCGGGGGAGAGACCCAGTACTTC	CASSLARVGGETQYF
-	TRBV7-6	TRBJ2-5	TRBD1	TGTGCCAGCAGCTTATTCTCACAGGGGGCGGGAGAGACCCAGTACTTC	CASSLFSQGAGETQYF
-	TRBV28	TRBJ2-5	-	TGTGCCAGCAGTCGGGGGGCTCCCGGGGAGACCCAGTACTTC	CASSRGAPGETQYF
-	TRBV12-5	TRBJ2-5	TRBD2	TGTGCTAGTGGTCCTGAGGCCCGGGACTACCAACGGGAGACCCAGTACTTC	CASGPEARDYQRETQYF
few	TRBV5-1	TRBJ2-7	TRBD2	TGCGCCAGCAGCCCCGGACTAGCGGCGGGGTACGAGCAGTACTTC	CASSPGLAAGYEQYF
-	TRBV30	TRBJ2-2	TRBD2	TGTGCCTCCCTGGGGCGGGAGGGTTCCGGGGAGCTGTTTTTT	CASLGREGSGELFF
-	TRBV5-6	TRBJ1-2	-	TGTGCCAGCAGCTCTCCGGGTCTATATGGCTACACCTTC	CASSSPGLYGYTF
once	TRBV2	TRBJ2-4	-	TGTGCCAGCAGTAACTCACAGCCTCCCAAAAACATTCAGTACTTC	CASSNSQPPKNIQYF
-	TRBV10-3	TRBJ1-3	-	TGTGCCATCAGCGGACTAGAGGGAAACACCATATATTTT	CAISGLEGNTIYF
-	TRBV18	TRBJ1-5	-	TGTGCCAGCTCACCGCAGGGGCGGAATCAGCCCCAGCATTTT	CASSPQGRNQPQHF
-	TRBV28	TRBJ1-5	-	TGTGCCAGCAGCCGCGAACGGAGGGAGGGCTTGAATTTT	CASSRERREGLNF
-	TRBV2	TRBJ2-1	TRBD2	TGTGCCAGCAGTAACTCTAGAGGGGAGGGGAGTGAGCAGTTCTTC	CASSNSRGEGSEQFF
-	TRBV5-1	TRBJ1-5	TRBD1	TGCGCCAGCAGCTTGGGGGCCCCACCGGGGACAGGCGACAATCAGCCCCAGCATTTT	CASSLGAPPGTGDNQPQHF
-	TRBV19	TRBJ1-1	-	TGTGCCAGTAGTAGCCTCCGGGGGGTGAACACTGAAGCTTTCTTT	CASSSLRGVNTEAFF
-	TRBV6-6	TRBJ1-6	-	TGTGCCAGCAGTTACCAGGGGAACTATAATTCACCCCTCCACTTT	CASSYQGNYNSPLHF
-	TRBV10-3	TRBJ2-3	-	TGTGCCATCAGTGATATTTCCCCCCAGGTCAGCACAGATACGCAGTATTTT	CAISDISPQVSTDTQYF
-	TRBV5-1	TRBJ1-2	-	TGCGCCAGCAGCCCTGGGGGGGGGTTAAAGGGTGGCTACACCTTC	CASSPGGGLKGGYTF
once	TRBV27	TRBJ2-7	TRBD2	TGTGCCAGCAGTTTCCGGTTGGGACTAGCGGGAGAGGATCGCGCCTACGAGCAGTACTTC	CASSFRLGLAGEDRAYEQYF
-	TRBV7-8	TRBJ1-4	-	TGTGCCAGCAGCTTATTAGGAGCAACTAATGAAAAACTGTTTTTT	CASSLLGATNEKLFF
few	TRBV7-9	TRBJ2-3	-	TGTGCCAGCAGCAAACAGGGTACGGATACGCAGTATTTT	CASSKQGTDTQYF
-	TRBV7-8	TRBJ2-7	TRBD1	TGTGCCAGCAGCTTAGGAAGACAGGGGGTGCTTGAGCAGTACTTC	CASSLGRQGVLEQYF
-	TRBV5-5	TRBJ1-1	-	TGTGCCAGCAGAACCAGGAACTTGAACACTGAAGCTTTCTTT	CASRTRNLNTEAFF
-	TRBV7-8	TRBJ2-1	-	TGTGCCATCGCACGTCCGGGGTTCAATGAGCAGTTCTTC	CAIARPGFNEQFF
-	TRBV30	TRBJ1-5	-	TGTGCCTGGAGTGGTCAGGGGAGACAGCCCCAGCATTTT	CAWSGQGRQPQHF
-	TRBV5-4	TRBJ2-7	TRBD1	TGTGCCAGCAGCTTGGCGGGACAGGGGCCCTACGAGCAGTACTTC	CASSLAGQGPYEQYF
-	TRBV28	TRBJ1-3	-	TGTGCCAGCAGTTCCCATGCTGGAAACACCATATATTTT	CASSSHAGNTIYF
-	TRBV28	TRBJ1-3	-	TGTGCCAGCTCGCCCCCTATTACCTCTGGAAACACCATATATTTT	CASSPPITSGNTIYF
few	TRBV5-1	TRBJ2-5	TRBD1	TGCGCCAGCAGCGTGCCGGGACAGGGACAAGAGACCCAGTACTTC	CASSVPGQGQETQYF
few	TRBV5-1	TRBJ2-7	-	TGCGCCAGCAGCTTGGCATCCAGACAGGCCCAAGAGCAGTACTTC	CASSLASRQAQEQYF
-	TRBV18	TRBJ1-1	-	TGTGCCAGCTCACCTCAACCCCCAGGGCATCCGAACACTGAAGCTTTCTTT	CASSPQPPGHPNTEAFF
-	TRBV6-1	TRBJ1-5	-	TGTGCCAGCAGTGATCAGATCAGGCAGCCCCAGCATTTT	CASSDQIRQPQHF
-	TRBV30	TRBJ1-2	-	TGTGCCTGGTCCCCGGGTATCCATGGCTACACCTTC	CAWSPGIHGYTF
-	TRBV7-8	TRBJ2-1	TRBD1	TGTGCCAGCAGCCCCCGAAGGGACAGGGGCCACAATGAGCAGTTCTTC	CASSPRRDRGHNEQFF
few	TRBV5-6	TRBJ1-1	-	TGTGCCAGCATTAAAAGAGAGAACACTGAAGCTTTCTTT	CASIKRENTEAFF
-	TRBV6-5	TRBJ2-3	TRBD1	TGTGCCAGCAGTTCGTACAGGGGGCAGGCAGATACGCAGTATTTT	CASSSYRGQADTQYF
-	TRBV5-4	TRBJ2-3	TRBD1	TGTGCCAGCAGCTCCGCCGGGACAGGACCATTTTTCGGCACAGATACGCAGTATTTT	CASSSAGTGPFFGTDTQYF
-	TRBV28	TRBJ2-1	TRBD2	TGTGCCAGCAGACAGTCGGGGGGCTCCTACAATGAGCAGTTCTTC	CASRQSGGSYNEQFF
-	TRBV5-5	TRBJ2-1	-	TGTGCCAGCAGCCAATCCATGATTAGCTCCTACAATGAGCAGTTCTTC	CASSQSMISSYNEQFF
-	TRBV29-1	TRBJ1-3	-	TGCAGCGTTGCTAGTGGCTCTGGAAACACCATATATTTT	CSVASGSGNTIYF
-	TRBV19	TRBJ2-2	-	TGTGCCAGTAGTCTCGACAGGGAGGTGCAGGAGCTGTTTTTT	CASSLDREVQELFF
-	TRBV19	TRBJ2-7	TRBD1	TGTGCCAGTAGGGGGACAGGGCGGTACGAGCAGTACTTC	CASRGTGRYEQYF
-	TRBV6-1	TRBJ1-5	-	TGTGCCAGCAGTACAGGTTCCAATCAGCCCCAGCATTTT	CASSTGSNQPQHF
-	TRBV29-1	TRBJ1-2	-	TGCAGCGTTGTGCAGGGAGGTGCCTATGGCTACACCTTC	CSVVQGGAYGYTF
-	TRBV27	TRBJ2-7	-	TGTGCCAGCAAAGAGGGAGGCAGTCGCTACGAGCAGTACTTC	CASKEGGSRYEQYF